This T cell receptor beta chain is drawn from a study of cytomegalovirus exposure and HLA in healthy donors. Germline V gives CDR1 MGHRA, CDR2 YSYEKL. The ends lost 3 bases at V and 3 bases at J; junction bases unmatched: 3. The CDR3 extends over 15 amino acids. Use of 60 Vbeta and 13 Jbeta primers characterized the PCR. The repertoire was sequenced with immunoSEQ multiplex PCR; TCRdb's copy has only in-frame clones and lacks some. The data show around 55,000 clones, about 67% seen once. Note on this clone: Its antigen is unidentified.

Whole-study results and caveats: Later, TCR association rates were found to vary by HLA locus, highest for DRB1 and lowest for HLA-C. The productive fraction for most TCR beta V segments was about 87% or about 30% in an earlier analysis. Later analysis revealed greater clonal expansion in HLA-associated TCR beta chains than in equally common others. Later on, an analysis tied about 17,000 TCR beta sequences to HLA alleles at 0.05 false discovery rate.

This clonotype originated in a man aged 40-50 years in good health and CMV-seropositive. Material: PBMCs. V usage is TRBV4-1 and J usage is TRBJ2-7; 12 bases fit TRBD2. Here the CDR3 reads CASSHGTSGLYEQYF. The CDR3 DNA sequence: TGCGCCAGCAGCCACGGGACTAGCGGGCTCTACGAGCAGTACTTC.